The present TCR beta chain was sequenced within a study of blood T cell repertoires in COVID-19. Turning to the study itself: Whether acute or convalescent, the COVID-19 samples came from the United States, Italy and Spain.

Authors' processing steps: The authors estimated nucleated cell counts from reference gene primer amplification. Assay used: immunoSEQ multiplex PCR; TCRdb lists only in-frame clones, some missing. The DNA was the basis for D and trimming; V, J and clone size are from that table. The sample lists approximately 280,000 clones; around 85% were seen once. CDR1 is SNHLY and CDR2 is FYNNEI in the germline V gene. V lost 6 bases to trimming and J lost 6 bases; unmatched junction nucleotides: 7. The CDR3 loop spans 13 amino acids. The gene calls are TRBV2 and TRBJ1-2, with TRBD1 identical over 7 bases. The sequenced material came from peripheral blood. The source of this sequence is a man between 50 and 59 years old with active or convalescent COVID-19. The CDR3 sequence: CASSHDRADGYTF. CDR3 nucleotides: TGTGCCAGCAGCCACGACAGGGCCGATGGCTACACCTTC.